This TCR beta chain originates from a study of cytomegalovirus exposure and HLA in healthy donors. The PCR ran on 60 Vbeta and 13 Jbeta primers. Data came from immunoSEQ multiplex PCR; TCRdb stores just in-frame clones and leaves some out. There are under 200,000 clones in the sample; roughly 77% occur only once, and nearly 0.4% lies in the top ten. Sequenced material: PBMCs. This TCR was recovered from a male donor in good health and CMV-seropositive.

CDR3 DNA sequence: TGTGCCAGCAGCTTAGGCGGGGAGAACACCGGGGAGCTGTTTTTT. This sequence encodes CASSLGGENTGELFF. The chain joins TRBV7-3 to TRBJ2-2; perhaps TRBD2 as D (6 bases). Germline V lookup: CDR1 SGHTA, CDR2 FQGTGA. Trimming shortened V by 2 bases and J by 1 base, and 8 bases separated the two germline ends. The CDR3 extends over 15 amino acids.